This TCR beta chain was captured by sequencing in a study of T cells in Graves' hyperthyroidism and ophthalmopathy. The table lists this clonotype with a few counts. Lactation, pregnancy, other autoimmune disease or uncontrolled infection led to exclusion of patients. Together with thyroid ultrasound, orbital computed tomography, serum thyroxine and TRAb, clinical symptoms were used for diagnoses. The TCR beta CDR3 regions underwent amplification using RNA transcripts as the source. TCR CDR3 underwent first-round RT-PCR with the HTBI primer set. TCRdb passed the multiplex PCR reads through MiXCR, listing each CDR3 protein once. The sample yields a few hundred thousand distinct CDR3 sequences, just under 15% seen once. Germline loops: CDR1 KGHDR, CDR2 SFDVKD. The V end was cut by 3 bases, the J end by 1 base, with 21 bases between. The CDR3 covers 19 residues.

Sample: blood. The rearrangement joins TRBV24-1 to TRBJ2-1, with a possible D match to TRBD2 (6 bases). The source is a woman in her 30s with Graves' hyperthyroidism. The CDR3 protein is CATSDPTGGQSGSYNEQFF. As DNA, the CDR3 is TGTGCCACCAGTGATCCTACAGGAGGGCAAAGCGGGTCCTACAATGAGCAGTTCTTC.